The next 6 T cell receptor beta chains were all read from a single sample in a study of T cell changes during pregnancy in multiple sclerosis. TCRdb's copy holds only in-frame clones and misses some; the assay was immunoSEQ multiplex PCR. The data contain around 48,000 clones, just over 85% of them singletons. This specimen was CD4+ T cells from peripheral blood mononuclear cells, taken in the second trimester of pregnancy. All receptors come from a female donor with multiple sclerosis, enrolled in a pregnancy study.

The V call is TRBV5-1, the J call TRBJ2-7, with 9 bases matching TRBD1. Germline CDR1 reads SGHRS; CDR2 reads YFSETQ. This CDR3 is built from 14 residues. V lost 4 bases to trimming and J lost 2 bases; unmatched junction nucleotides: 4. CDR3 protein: CASSRTGAAYEQYF. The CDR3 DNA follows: TGCGCCAGCAGCCGGACAGGGGCCGCCTACGAGCAGTACTTC.

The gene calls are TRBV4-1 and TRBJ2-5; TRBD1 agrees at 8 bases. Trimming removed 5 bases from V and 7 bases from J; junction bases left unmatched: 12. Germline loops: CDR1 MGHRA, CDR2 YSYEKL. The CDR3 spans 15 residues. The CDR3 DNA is TGCGCCAGCAGCTCCGGGGGCAGGGGGCAGGGGACCCAGTACTTC. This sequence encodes CASSSGGRGQGTQYF.

The CDR3 here is CASSWDRLNFLAGAKNIQYF. CDR3 coding DNA: TGCGCCAGCAGCTGGGACAGACTTAACTTTCTAGCGGGGGCCAAAAACATTCAGTACTTC. The rearrangement uses TRBV5-1 and TRBJ2-4; 9 bases align to TRBD2. The CDR3 has 20 amino acids. Germline-derived CDR1 and CDR2 are SGHRS and YFSETQ. With V trimmed by 3 bases and J by 1 base, 17 bases remained unmatched.

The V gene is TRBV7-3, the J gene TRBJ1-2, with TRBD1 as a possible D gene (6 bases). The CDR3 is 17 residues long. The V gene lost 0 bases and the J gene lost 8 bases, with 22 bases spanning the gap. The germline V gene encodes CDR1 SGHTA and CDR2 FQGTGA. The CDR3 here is CASSLTPTRGGAGGYTF. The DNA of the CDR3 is TGTGCCAGCAGCTTAACCCCCACCCGCGGGGGCGCAGGCGGCTACACCTTC. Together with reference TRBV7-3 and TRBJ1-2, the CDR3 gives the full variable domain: GAGVSQTPSNKVTEKGKYVELRCDPISGHTALYWYRQSLGQGPEFLIYFQGTGAADDSGLPNDRFFAVRPEGSVSTLKIQRTERGDSAVYLCASSLTPTRGGAGGYTFGSGTRLTVV.

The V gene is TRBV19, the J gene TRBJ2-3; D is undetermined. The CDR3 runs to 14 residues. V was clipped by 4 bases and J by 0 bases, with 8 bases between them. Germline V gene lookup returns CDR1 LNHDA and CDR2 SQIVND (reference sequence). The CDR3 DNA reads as TGTGCCAGTAGTACCTCCCCTAGCACAGATACGCAGTATTTT. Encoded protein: CASSTSPSTDTQYF.

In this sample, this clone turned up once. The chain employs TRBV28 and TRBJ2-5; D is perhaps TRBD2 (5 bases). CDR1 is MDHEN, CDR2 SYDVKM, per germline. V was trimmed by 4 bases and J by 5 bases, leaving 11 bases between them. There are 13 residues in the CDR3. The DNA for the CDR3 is TGTGCCAGCAGTTACGGGGTGGGGGAGACCCAGTACTTC. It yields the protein CASSYGVGETQYF.